The present TCR beta chain was sequenced within a study of T cells in Graves' hyperthyroidism and ophthalmopathy. Not enrolled were patients with uncontrolled infection, other autoimmune disease, pregnancy or lactation. RNA transcripts were the template for amplifying TCR beta CDR3 regions. An initial round of RT-PCR targeting the TCR CDR3 relied on the HTBI primer set. TCRdb reprocessed the multiplex PCR reads via MiXCR and lists one record per CDR3 protein. Of more than 300,000 distinct CDR3 sequences in the sample, roughly 20% were seen once. The sequencing sample was made of blood. The TCR originated in a man younger than 35 with Graves' ophthalmopathy.

CDR3 loop: CASSAGFQETQYF. The CDR3 DNA reads as TGTGCCAGCTCGGCAGGGTTCCAAGAGACCCAGTACTTC. The chain has TRBV18 and TRBJ2-5, with D possibly matching TRBD1 (5 bases). Germline-derived CDR1 and CDR2 are KGHSH and LQKENI. This CDR3 spans 13 amino acids. The V end lost 6 bases, the J end lost 1 base, and 9 bases lay between the germline ends.